The 6 T cell receptor beta chains in this list originate from one sample, sequenced in a study of T-cell reconstitution after alpha-beta-depleted transplantation in children. Using unique molecular identifiers, the investigators prepared the TCRbeta library. TCRdb called the PCR reads again in MiXCR, with one record for every CDR3 protein. The sample holds about 240,000 distinct CDR3 sequences, roughly 25% seen once. The starting material was PBMCs, obtained before TCRalphabeta/CD19-depleted stem cell transplant. These receptors were collected from a girl aged 2 to 9 with Fanconi anemia, due to receive a stem cell transplant.

This clonotype showed up many times. The chain has TRBV12-3 or TRBV12-4 and TRBJ2-2, with 8 nucleotides matching TRBD1. The CDR3 has 15 residues. Losses at the gene ends were 8 bases for V and 3 bases for J; bases not matched to a gene: 8. CDR3 coding DNA: TGTGCCAGCCACTCAAAACAGGGGGACACCGGGGAGCTGTTTTTT. This encodes CASHSKQGDTGELFF.

Comments on this clonotype: Relative to the germline gene, one junction end is altered; a read error may explain this. The chain links TRBV7-6 to TRBJ1-1; 8 nucleotides align to TRBD1. In germline, CDR1 is SGHVS, CDR2 FNYEAQ. The CDR3 is 14 residues long. CDR3 sequence: CASTLGQGNTEAFF. In DNA, the CDR3 is TGTGCCAGCACCTTAGGACAGGGAAACACTGAAGCTTTCTTT.

The chain combines TRBV20-1 with TRBJ1-1; D not certain. The germline V gene has CDR1 DFQATT and CDR2 SNEGSKA (reference sequence). CDR3 length: 14 amino acids. The V end was cut by 3 bases, the J end by 1 base, with 12 bases between. The CDR3 is CSARPAGRNTEAFF. For the CDR3, the DNA is TGCAGTGCTAGGCCGGCAGGCCGGAACACTGAAGCTTTCTTT.

At least ten counts were recorded for this clonotype. The J gene is TRBJ1-5, the V gene TRBV20-1, with D tentatively TRBD1 (5 bases). Germline CDR1 DFQATT, CDR2 SNEGSKA (reference sequence). The germline V and J ends were trimmed by 6 bases and 2 bases, with 23 bases remaining between them. CDR3 length equals 17 residues. Written as DNA, the CDR3 is TGCAGTGCGGCCGGGACGACCGTTGGTGGTGGCAATCAGCCCCAGCATTTT. This sequence encodes CSAAGTTVGGGNQPQHF.

This clonotype was observed at least ten times. The chain combines TRBV20-1 with TRBJ2-1, with 8 nucleotides matching TRBD2. The CDR3 has 14 amino acids. Germline-derived CDR1 and CDR2 are DFQATT and SNEGSKA (reference sequence). J gave up 8 bases and V 0 bases, and 6 bases lay outside the gene matches. CDR3 nucleotide sequence: TGCAGTGCTAGAGAGAACGGGGGGGCATATGAGCAGTTCTTC. This translates into CSARENGGAYEQFF.

The chain couples TRBV20-1 to TRBJ2-7, with a tentative D call TRBD2 (5 bases). Germline assignment: CDR1 DFQATT and CDR2 SNEGSKA (reference sequence). Trimming removed 2 bases from V and 4 bases from J, with 12 bases in between. The CDR3 is made up of 13 amino acids. CDR3 amino acids: CSARLAPHYEQYF. The CDR3 region has the DNA TGCAGTGCTAGACTAGCTCCGCATTACGAGCAGTACTTC.